This TCR beta chain comes out of a study of blood T cell repertoires in COVID-19. Study-wide context: Specimens from acute and convalescent COVID-19 originated in the United States, Italy and Spain. Sources were T cells, B-cell-depleted T cells, or PBMCs; the material itself was cDNA or gDNA.

This CDR3 is 14 amino acids long. Germline CDR1 MNHEY, CDR2 SVGAGI. Unmatched junction bases numbered 10, after V lost 11 bases and J lost 7 bases. In the original analysis: Amplification with reference gene primers provided the estimates of nucleated cell counts. Assay: immunoSEQ multiplex PCR; the TCRdb copy retains only in-frame clones and omits some. V and J calls and clone size follow that table, whereas D and trimming were derived from the DNA. This table holds about 75,000 clones, around 67% found once. This chain links TRBV6-5 with TRBJ1-6; 8 bases are shared with TRBD1. Source material: peripheral blood. The sequence was obtained from a human donor with acute or convalescent COVID-19. The donor label of this sample is uncertain. CDR3 nucleotides: TGTGCCGGACAGGGACTCCCTCCGAATTCACCCCTCCACTTT. Amino acid sequence: CAGQGLPPNSPLHF.